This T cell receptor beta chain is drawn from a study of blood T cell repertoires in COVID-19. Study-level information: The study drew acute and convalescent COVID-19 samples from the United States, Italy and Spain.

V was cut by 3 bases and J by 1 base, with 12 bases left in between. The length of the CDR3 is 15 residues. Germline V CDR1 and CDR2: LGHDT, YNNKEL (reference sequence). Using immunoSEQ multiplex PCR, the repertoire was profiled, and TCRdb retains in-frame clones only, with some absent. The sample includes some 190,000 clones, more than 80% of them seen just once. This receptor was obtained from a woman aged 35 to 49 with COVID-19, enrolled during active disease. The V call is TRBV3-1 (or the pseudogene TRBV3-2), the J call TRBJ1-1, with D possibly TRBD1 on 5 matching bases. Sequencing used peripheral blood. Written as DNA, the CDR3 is TGTGCCAGCAGCCATAGCGGGGGGTCGAACACTGAAGCTTTCTTT. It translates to CASSHSGGSNTEAFF.